Listed here are 30 T cell receptor beta chains from one sample, sequenced in a study of shared clonotypes between healthy human individuals. Clones were read by immunoSEQ multiplex PCR, and TCRdb kept only the in-frame ones, dropping some. This sample yields about 560,000 clones, of which around 80% are seen a single time; 9.5% to 15% belongs to the top ten. Sequencing input: PBMCs. The receptors derive from a woman aged 40 to 50 in good health. Some clones in this sample may be carry-over from other donors' samples.

The chain carries TRBV7-3 and TRBJ2-5; no reliable D call. The DNA end favors TRBJ2-7, so the J call may be wrong. This CDR3 is built from 13 residues. Germline V gene sequence: CDR1 SGHTA, CDR2 FQGTGA. For the CDR3, the DNA is TGTGCCAGCAGCTTAACCCCAGGTGGCGAGCAGTACTTC. Amino acid sequence: CASSLTPGGEQYF.

V is TRBV5-5 and J is TRBJ2-7; 9 bases fit TRBD1. Looked up from germline, CDR1 is SGHKS and CDR2 is YYEKEE (reference sequence). With V trimmed by 4 bases and J by 5 bases, 10 bases remained unmatched. The CDR3 loop spans 15 amino acids. DNA for the CDR3: TGTGCCAGCAGCCGAACCGGGACAGGGTCTGACGAGCAGTACTTC. Its translation: CASSRTGTGSDEQYF.

This rearrangement joins TRBV7-2 to TRBJ2-3, with TRBD2 as a possible D gene (5 bases). V was pared by 5 bases and J by 0 bases, with 15 bases between. Per the germline V gene, CDR1 is SGHTA and CDR2 is FQGNSA. The CDR3 consists of 16 residues. The CDR3 region is CASSPRDSSSTDTQYF. The CDR3 DNA reads as TGTGCCAGCAGCCCCCGGGATTCTTCTAGCACAGATACGCAGTATTTT.

The chain employs TRBV5-4 and TRBJ1-1; 7 bases are shared with TRBD1. This CDR3 region has 15 residues. The trim removed 3 bases at V and 1 base at J, leaving 6 bases unmatched. Germline V lookup: CDR1 SGHNT, CDR2 YYREEE (reference sequence). For the CDR3, the DNA is TGTGCCAGCAGCTCAGCCGGGACAGCGAACACTGAAGCTTTCTTT. Its translation: CASSSAGTANTEAFF.

The chain carries TRBV28 and TRBJ1-1, with D tentatively TRBD1 (5 bases). There are 15 residues in the CDR3. Per germline, CDR1 MDHEN and CDR2 SYDVKM. Trimming pared 5 bases from V and 2 bases from J, leaving 15 bases between. CDR3 residues: CASSDSGRRNTEAFF. Written as DNA, the CDR3 is TGTGCCAGCAGTGACAGCGGACGGAGAAACACTGAAGCTTTCTTT.

There are many counts of this clone. The rearrangement joins TRBV18 to TRBJ2-5, with D perhaps matching TRBD1 (6 bases). This CDR3 has 14 residues. The ends were cut back, 4 bases at V and 4 bases at J, with 13 bases in the middle. The germline gives CDR1 KGHSH, CDR2 LQKENI. The CDR3 coding sequence is TGTGCCAGCTCACTCCAGGGGCCGCGAGAGACCCAGTACTTC. It translates to CASSLQGPRETQYF. Full variable domain (missing parts from reference TRBV18 and TRBJ2-5): NAGVMQNPRHLVRRRGQEARLRCSPMKGHSHVYWYRQLPEEGLKFMVYLQKENIIDESGMPKERFSAEFPKEGPSILRIQQVVRGDSAAYFCASSLQGPRETQYFGPGTRLLVL.

This clone came up a few times. The chain uses TRBV9 and TRBJ2-6; perhaps TRBD1 as D (6 bases). CDR1 is SGDLS and CDR2 is YYNGEE in the germline V gene. CDR3 length: 15 residues. Trimming took off 3 bases at V and 4 bases at J, with 11 bases between the two ends. Written as DNA, the CDR3 is TGTGCCAGCAGCGGACTGGGGGCAGGGGCCAACGTCCTGACTTTC. Its translation: CASSGLGAGANVLTF.

Details on this clone: The same CDR3 can be traced to other DNA sequences in this sample. The DNA for the CDR3 is TGTGCCAGCAGCCTGAGATACGAGCAGTACTTC. Its translation is CASSLRYEQYF. The V gene is TRBV28, the J gene TRBJ2-7; no clear D. Germline values: CDR1 MDHEN, CDR2 SYDVKM. The CDR3 sequence is 11 residues long. Deletions cut 6 bases from V and 4 bases from J, with 7 bases between.

The rearrangement links TRBV30 to TRBJ2-1; D gene uncertain. This CDR3 has 12 amino acids. Germline values: CDR1 GTSNPN, CDR2 SVGIG (reference sequence). Trimming removed 0 bases from V and 9 bases from J, with 9 bases in between. The CDR3 loop reads CAWSVSASEQFF. The CDR3 DNA follows: TGTGCCTGGAGTGTATCGGCTAGTGAGCAGTTCTTC.

The rearrangement joins TRBV14 to TRBJ1-1; D call uncertain. This CDR3 is built from 16 residues. Germline lookup yields CDR1 SGHDN and CDR2 FVKESK. Between the trimmed V and J ends, which lost 1 base and 4 bases, there was a span of 16 bases. Here the CDR3 DNA reads TGTGCCAGCAGCCAAGTATCCTTGTGGGCCGCCACTGAAGCTTTCTTT. Residues: CASSQVSLWAATEAFF.

This chain uses TRBV13 with TRBJ2-2; D not resolved. The CDR3 runs 12 residues. Germline V gene data show CDR1 as PRHDT and CDR2 as FYEKMQ (reference sequence). Trimming took 4 bases from V and 3 from J, leaving 3 bases between them. The CDR3 DNA follows: TGTGCCAGCAGCTCGTACACCGGGGAGCTGTTTTTT. The encoded protein is CASSSYTGELFF.

The genes are TRBV5-1 and TRBJ2-7; D is undetermined. The germline V and J ends were trimmed by 2 bases and 6 bases, with 15 bases remaining between them. The CDR3 loop spans 14 amino acids. CDR1 and CDR2 from the germline V gene are SGHRS and YFSETQ. The chain's CDR3 is CASSFDSTRLEQYF. The CDR3 DNA is TGCGCCAGCAGCTTCGACTCCACCCGCCTCGAGCAGTACTTC. Drawing the rest from reference TRBV5-1 and TRBJ2-7, the complete variable domain is KAGVTQTPRYLIKTRGQQVTLSCSPISGHRSVSWYQQTPGQGLQFLFEYFSETQRNKGNFPGRFSGRQFSNSRSEMNVSTLELGDSALYLCASSFDSTRLEQYFGPGTRLTVT.

This clone was seen repeatedly, ten times or more. The chain links TRBV5-1 to TRBJ1-1; possibly TRBD1 for D (6 bases). The germline V and J ends were trimmed by 2 bases and 4 bases, with 15 bases remaining between them. Germline V gene data show CDR1 as SGHRS and CDR2 as YFSETQ. The CDR3 length is 15 residues. Written as DNA, the CDR3 is TGCGCCAGCAGCTTTCGGGTGCAGGGGAGCACTGAAGCTTTCTTT. As protein: CASSFRVQGSTEAFF.

The chain couples TRBV7-8 to TRBJ2-7; D may be TRBD1 or TRBD2 (5 bases each). CDR3 size: 15 residues. V dropped 1 base and J dropped 5 bases, with 15 bases sitting between them. Germline assignment: CDR1 SGHVS and CDR2 FQNEAQ. The CDR3 nucleotides are TGTGCCAGCAGCTTAGTGAGGTCCAGGGAGCACGAGCAGTACTTC. It translates to CASSLVRSREHEQYF. Full variable domain (rest looked up from reference TRBV7-8 and TRBJ2-7): GAGVSQSPRYKVAKRGQDVALRCDPISGHVSLFWYQQALGQGPEFLTYFQNEAQLDKSGLPSDRFFAERPEGSVSTLKIQRTQQEDSAVYLCASSLVRSREHEQYFGPGTRLTVT.

This clone was counted only a few times. Other DNA variants within this sample encode the same CDR3. This rearrangement joins TRBV2 to TRBJ1-5; 7 bases fit TRBD1. CDR1 and CDR2 from the germline V gene are SNHLY and FYNNEI. CDR3 length: 14 amino acids. The V gene end was trimmed by 3 bases and the J gene end by 2 bases; junction bases not matched to a gene: 1. This CDR3 is CASSDDRGNQPQHF. The CDR3 DNA reads TGTGCCAGCAGTGATGACAGGGGCAATCAGCCCCAGCATTTT.

The gene calls are TRBV7-3 and TRBJ2-3; D gene uncertain. From germline, CDR1 is SGHTA and CDR2 FQGTGA. This CDR3 region has 15 residues. The V end was cut by 0 bases, the J end by 3 bases, with 10 bases between. The CDR3 DNA sequence: TGTGCCAGCAGCTTAACTGTTAGTGTAACAGATACGCAGTATTTT. This translates into CASSLTVSVTDTQYF.

Comments on this clone: A single base is all that separates this from a far larger clone, so a read error is likely. The V gene is TRBV10-3, the J gene TRBJ1-5; tentatively, D is TRBD1 (6 bases). This CDR3 region has 13 residues. From germline, CDR1 is ENHRY and CDR2 SYGVKD. The V end was cut by 10 bases, the J end by 5 bases, with 15 bases between. The CDR3 protein is CATGTRADQPQHF. The DNA of the CDR3 is TGTGCCACTGGGACAAGGGCGGATCAGCCCCAGCATTTT.

The gene calls are TRBV5-5 and TRBJ1-2; D not resolved. The CDR3 contains 14 residues. Germline CDR1 SGHKS, CDR2 YYEKEE (reference sequence). V was shortened by 1 base and J by 3 bases, with 10 bases between the two germline ends. This CDR3 reads CASSLLSLDYGYTF. CDR3 bases: TGTGCCAGCAGCTTGCTCAGCTTGGACTATGGCTACACCTTC.

In DNA form, the CDR3 reads TGTGCCAGCAGTGTGCTATTAGGTTTCGGCGGTATCTACGAGCAGTACTTC. Residues: CASSVLLGFGGIYEQYF. This sequence joins TRBV6-1 and TRBJ2-7, with D unclear. Trimming removed 4 bases at V and 3 bases at J, with 22 bases between. Germline CDR1 MNHNS, CDR2 SASEGT. The CDR3 runs to 17 residues.

This clone was found a few times. The rearrangement links TRBV6-6 to TRBJ1-1; possibly TRBD1 for D (5 bases). V was trimmed by 0 bases and J by 4 bases, leaving 9 bases between them. The CDR3 consists of 14 residues. The germline gives CDR1 MNHNY, CDR2 SVGAGI (reference sequence). The CDR3 here is CASSYSLGGTEAFF. In DNA, the CDR3 is TGTGCCAGCAGTTACTCTTTGGGGGGCACTGAAGCTTTCTTT.

With regard to this clone: The sample holds other DNA sequences that translate to the same CDR3. The chain couples TRBV2 to TRBJ1-1, with 7 bases that match TRBD1. CDR1 and CDR2 from the germline V gene are SNHLY and FYNNEI. The CDR3 runs to 14 residues. The J segment lost 2 bases and the V segment lost 2 bases, leaving 2 bases of the junction unmatched. CDR3 in amino acids: CASSENRGNTEAFF. CDR3 DNA: TGTGCCAGCAGTGAAAACAGGGGTAACACTGAAGCTTTCTTT. Full variable domain (remainder filled in from reference TRBV2 and TRBJ1-1): EPEVTQTPSHQVTQMGQEVILRCVPISNHLYFYWYRQILGQKVEFLVSFYNNEISEKSEIFDDQFSVERPDGSNFTLKIRSTKLEDSAMYFCASSENRGNTEAFFGQGTRLTVV.

The chain is built from TRBV6-1 and TRBJ1-2; a weak D match, TRBD1 (6 bases). CDR1 is MNHNS, CDR2 SASEGT, per germline. The CDR3 has 14 residues. Trimming removed 3 bases from V and 7 bases from J, with 15 bases in between. CDR3 nucleotide sequence: TGTGCCAGCAGTGAGTGGGGGCGGCCCTCTGGCTACACCTTC. This gives the protein CASSEWGRPSGYTF.

This clone was counted only a few times. CDR3 protein: CASSSMKYNEQFF. The CDR3 DNA follows: TGTGCCAGCAGTTCCATGAAATACAATGAGCAGTTCTTC. The V call is TRBV6-6, the J call TRBJ2-1; D not resolved. The CDR3 extends over 13 amino acids. The germline V and J ends were trimmed by 4 bases and 4 bases, with 8 bases remaining between them. Germline V CDR1 and CDR2: MNHNY, SVGAGI (reference sequence).

This chain uses TRBV9 with TRBJ1-2; TRBD1 matches at 8 bases. J was trimmed by 4 bases and V by 0 bases; bases with no gene match: 8. The CDR3 totals 16 residues. CDR1 SGDLS and CDR2 YYNGEE come from the germline V gene. CDR3 in amino acids: CASSVAQGAESYGYTF. The CDR3 DNA is TGTGCCAGCAGCGTAGCTCAGGGGGCGGAAAGCTATGGCTACACCTTC.

V is TRBV7-9 and J is TRBJ2-7; possibly TRBD2 for D (6 bases). V was cut by 0 bases and J by 2 bases, with 14 bases left in between. CDR1 and CDR2 from the germline V gene are SEHNR and FQNEAQ (reference sequence). The CDR3 runs 16 residues. The CDR3 reads CASSLAGEVTTYEQYF. The CDR3 DNA reads as TGTGCCAGCAGCTTAGCGGGGGAGGTCACCACCTACGAGCAGTACTTC.

The chain joins TRBV27 to TRBJ1-1; weak D call: TRBD1 (5 bases). V was cut by 6 bases and J by 4 bases, with 15 bases left in between. The CDR3 length is 14 residues. Germline V gene data show CDR1 as MNHEY and CDR2 as SMNVEV (reference sequence). This chain's CDR3 is CASSQSGASTEAFF. The CDR3, as DNA: TGTGCCAGCAGCCAATCCGGGGCCAGCACTGAAGCTTTCTTT.

This rearrangement joins TRBV28 to TRBJ1-5; maybe TRBD1 (5 bases). The V and J ends lost 4 bases and 7 bases respectively, with 23 bases between them. Germline V gene data show CDR1 as MDHEN and CDR2 as SYDVKM. The CDR3 consists of 17 residues. The DNA of the CDR3 is TGTGCCAGCAGTTCCGGTGAAGGGGAAAGGGTTGGCCAGCCCCAGCATTTT. Translation: CASSSGEGERVGQPQHF.

V is TRBV9 and J is TRBJ2-1, with D possibly matching TRBD2 (6 bases). The CDR3 extends over 16 amino acids. Germline values: CDR1 SGDLS, CDR2 YYNGEE. V lost 1 base to trimming and J lost 3 bases, with 14 bases between them. The CDR3 reads CASSVSVAANYNEQFF. DNA for the CDR3: TGTGCCAGCAGCGTATCGGTAGCGGCCAACTACAATGAGCAGTTCTTC.

The genes are TRBV28 and TRBJ2-3, with 14 bases that match TRBD2. The CDR3 covers 17 residues. Germline CDR1 is MDHEN and CDR2 is SYDVKM. The V and J ends lost 5 bases and 4 bases, in that order; junction bases with no gene match: 8. The CDR3 sequence: CASSTGLAGVVADTQYF. The CDR3, as DNA: TGTGCCAGCAGTACGGGACTAGCGGGAGTGGTGGCAGATACGCAGTATTTT.

V is TRBV7-2 and J is TRBJ2-1; tentatively, D is TRBD2 (5 bases). V was shortened by 0 bases and J by 6 bases, with 12 bases between the two germline ends. CDR3 length: 15 amino acids. Germline lookup yields CDR1 SGHTA and CDR2 FQGNSA. Here the CDR3 reads CASSLARTRGNEQFF. In DNA form, the CDR3 reads TGTGCCAGCAGCTTAGCCCGTACTAGAGGCAATGAGCAGTTCTTC.